Given below is one T cell receptor beta chain in context. Its antigen is undetermined. A read error may account for a junction end that differs from germline. These data come from a study of tumor and adjacent non-tumor tissue in lung cancer. About the research overall: The patients, around 11 men and several women, were roughly 30 to 85 with stage I to III disease. Study-level points and caveats: Tumor TCR diversity, when higher, was linked to shorter survival. Tumor repertoires had a smaller top 100 clone share than normal lung.

Germline assignment: CDR1 SGHNT and CDR2 YENEEA. The CDR3 extends over 13 amino acids. This sample's RNA came from whole unsorted tissue. The library came from three nested PCR rounds adapted from ARM-PCR protocols. Using its own MiXCR run on the multiplex PCR reads, TCRdb lists one record per CDR3 protein. The repertoire has more than 85,000 distinct CDR3 sequences, 61% of them found once; the top ten carry more than 14%. The material sequenced was lung tumor tissue. The sequence was obtained from a man aged 70-80 years with non-small cell lung cancer. The rearrangement joins TRBV11-3 to TRBJ2-2; D possibly corresponds to TRBD2 (5 bases). CDR3 coding DNA: TGTACCAACAGTCCCTTGAACACCGGGGAGTTGTTCTTT. Translation gives CTNSPLNTGELFF.